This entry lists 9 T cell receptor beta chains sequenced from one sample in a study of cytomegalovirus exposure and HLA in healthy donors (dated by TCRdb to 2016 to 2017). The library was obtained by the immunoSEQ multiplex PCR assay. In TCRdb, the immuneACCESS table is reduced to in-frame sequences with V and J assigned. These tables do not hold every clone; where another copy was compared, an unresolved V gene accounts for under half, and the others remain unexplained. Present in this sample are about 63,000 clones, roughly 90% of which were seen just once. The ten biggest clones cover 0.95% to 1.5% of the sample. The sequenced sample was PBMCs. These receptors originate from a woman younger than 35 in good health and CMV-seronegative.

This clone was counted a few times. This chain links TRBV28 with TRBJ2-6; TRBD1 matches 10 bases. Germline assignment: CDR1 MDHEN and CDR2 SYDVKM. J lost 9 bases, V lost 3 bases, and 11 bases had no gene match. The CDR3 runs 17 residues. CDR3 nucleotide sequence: TGTGCCAGCAGTTTCGCCGGGACAGGGGCCCTGATCAACGTCCTGACTTTC. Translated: CASSFAGTGALINVLTF.

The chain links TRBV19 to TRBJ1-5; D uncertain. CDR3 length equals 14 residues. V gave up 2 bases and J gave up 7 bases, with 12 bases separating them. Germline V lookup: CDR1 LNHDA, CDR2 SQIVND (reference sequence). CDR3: CASSISREGQPQHF. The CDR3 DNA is TGTGCCAGTAGTATATCGAGGGAGGGCCAGCCCCAGCATTTT.

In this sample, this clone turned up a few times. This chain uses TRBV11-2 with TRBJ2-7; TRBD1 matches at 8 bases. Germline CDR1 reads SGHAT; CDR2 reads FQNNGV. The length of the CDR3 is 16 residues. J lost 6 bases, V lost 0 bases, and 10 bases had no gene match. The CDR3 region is CASSLEARGRVREQYF. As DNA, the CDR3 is TGTGCCAGCAGCTTAGAGGCCAGGGGGCGAGTTCGCGAGCAGTACTTC. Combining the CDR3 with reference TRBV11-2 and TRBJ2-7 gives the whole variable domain EAGVAQSPRYKIIEKRQSVAFWCNPISGHATLYWYQQILGQGPKLLIQFQNNGVVDDSQLPKDRFSAERLKGVDSTLKIQPAKLEDSAVYLCASSLEARGRVREQYFGPGTRLTVT.

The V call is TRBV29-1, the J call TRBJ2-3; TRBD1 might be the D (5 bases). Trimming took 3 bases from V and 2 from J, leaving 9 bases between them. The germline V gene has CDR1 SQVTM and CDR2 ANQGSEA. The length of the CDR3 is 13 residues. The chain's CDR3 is CSVEGRNTDTQYF. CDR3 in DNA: TGCAGCGTTGAGGGGCGGAACACAGATACGCAGTATTTT.

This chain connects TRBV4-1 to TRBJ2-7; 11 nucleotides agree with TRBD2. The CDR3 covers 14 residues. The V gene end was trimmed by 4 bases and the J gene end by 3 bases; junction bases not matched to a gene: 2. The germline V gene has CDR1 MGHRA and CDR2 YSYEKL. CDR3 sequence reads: CASSPGTSGYEQYF. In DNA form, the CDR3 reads TGCGCCAGCAGCCCCGGGACTAGCGGCTACGAGCAGTACTTC.

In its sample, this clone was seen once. DNA of the CDR3: TGCGCCAGCAGCTTGGTACTAGCGGGACACGAGCAGTACTTC. As protein: CASSLVLAGHEQYF. This sequence joins TRBV5-1 and TRBJ2-7, with TRBD2 matching over 10 bases. The trim removed 0 bases at V and 5 bases at J, leaving 2 bases unmatched. In germline, CDR1 is SGHRS, CDR2 YFSETQ. This CDR3 contains 14 residues. The variable domain in full, with the rest retrieved from reference TRBV5-1 and TRBJ2-7, is KAGVTQTPRYLIKTRGQQVTLSCSPISGHRSVSWYQQTPGQGLQFLFEYFSETQRNKGNFPGRFSGRQFSNSRSEMNVSTLELGDSALYLCASSLVLAGHEQYFGPGTRLTVT.

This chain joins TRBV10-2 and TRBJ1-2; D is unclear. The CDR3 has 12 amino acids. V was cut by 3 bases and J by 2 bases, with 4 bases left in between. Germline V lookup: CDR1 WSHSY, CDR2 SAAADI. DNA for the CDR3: TGCGCCAGCAGTGATCTAAACTATGGCTACACCTTC. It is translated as CASSDLNYGYTF.

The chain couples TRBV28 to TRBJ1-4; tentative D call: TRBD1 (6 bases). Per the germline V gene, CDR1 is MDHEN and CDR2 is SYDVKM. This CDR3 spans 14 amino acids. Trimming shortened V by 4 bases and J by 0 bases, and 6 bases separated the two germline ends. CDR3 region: CASSSGATNEKLFF. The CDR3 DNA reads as TGTGCCAGCAGTTCAGGGGCAACTAATGAAAAACTGTTTTTT. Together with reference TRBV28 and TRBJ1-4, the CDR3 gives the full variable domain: DVKVTQSSRYLVKRTGEKVFLECVQDMDHENMFWYRQDPGLGLRLIYFSYDVKMKEKGDIPEGYSVSREKKERFSLILESASTNQTSMYLCASSSGATNEKLFFGSGTQLSVL.

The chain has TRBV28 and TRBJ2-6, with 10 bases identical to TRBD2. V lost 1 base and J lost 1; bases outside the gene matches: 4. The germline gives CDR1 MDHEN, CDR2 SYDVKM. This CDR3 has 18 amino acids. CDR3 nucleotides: TGTGCCAGCAGTTTATCCCTAGCGGGGGTTTCTGGGGCCAACGTCCTGACTTTC. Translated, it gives CASSLSLAGVSGANVLTF.